What follows is one T cell receptor (beta chain) and its context. Its antigen is unidentified. Method: immunoSEQ multiplex PCR; TCRdb's copy keeps in-frame clones and lacks some. Seen here are roughly 56,000 clones, under 95% observed once, and the top ten hold under 3%. The CDR3 runs 14 residues. Germline V gene sequence: CDR1 SGHNT, CDR2 YYREEE (reference sequence). V gave up 4 bases and J gave up 7 bases; unmatched junction bases: 8. The data were taken from a study of graft-versus-host responses after intestinal transplantation. Broader study findings: Recipient marrow held GvH clones, some first seen in ileum or blood.

The sample in question was PBMCs, obtained less than 130 days after intestinal transplantation. This TCR came from a human patient who received an intestinal transplant, so some T cells may come from the graft donor. The chain uses TRBV5-4 and TRBJ1-2, with 9 bases matching TRBD1. Here the CDR3 reads CASSTGTGSSGYTF. The CDR3 DNA follows: TGTGCCAGCAGCACGGGGACAGGGAGTAGTGGCTACACCTTC.